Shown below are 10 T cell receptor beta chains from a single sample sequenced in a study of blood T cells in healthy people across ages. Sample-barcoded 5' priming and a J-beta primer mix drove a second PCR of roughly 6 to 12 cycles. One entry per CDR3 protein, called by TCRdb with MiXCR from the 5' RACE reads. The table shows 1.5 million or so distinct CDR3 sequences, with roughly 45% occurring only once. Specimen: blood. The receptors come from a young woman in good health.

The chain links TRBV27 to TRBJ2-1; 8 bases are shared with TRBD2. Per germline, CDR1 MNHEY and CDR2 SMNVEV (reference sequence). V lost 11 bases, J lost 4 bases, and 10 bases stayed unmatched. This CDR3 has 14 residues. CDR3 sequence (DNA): TGTGCCTCGGGGCGGGGGGTGGGGTACAATGAGCAGTTCTTC. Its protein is CASGRGVGYNEQFF.

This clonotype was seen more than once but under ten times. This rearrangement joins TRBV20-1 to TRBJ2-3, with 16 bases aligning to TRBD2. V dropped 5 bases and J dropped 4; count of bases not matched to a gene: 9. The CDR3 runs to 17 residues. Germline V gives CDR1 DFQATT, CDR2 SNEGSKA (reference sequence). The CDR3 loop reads CSAGGLAGGLSADTQYF. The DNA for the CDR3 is TGCAGTGCTGGGGGACTAGCGGGAGGGCTAAGCGCAGATACGCAGTATTTT.

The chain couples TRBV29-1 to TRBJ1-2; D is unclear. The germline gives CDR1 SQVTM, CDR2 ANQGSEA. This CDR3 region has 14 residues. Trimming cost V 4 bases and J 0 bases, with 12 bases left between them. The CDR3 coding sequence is TGCAGCGTTGTGAGCTTTTTCGCTAACTATGGCTACACCTTC. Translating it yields CSVVSFFANYGYTF.

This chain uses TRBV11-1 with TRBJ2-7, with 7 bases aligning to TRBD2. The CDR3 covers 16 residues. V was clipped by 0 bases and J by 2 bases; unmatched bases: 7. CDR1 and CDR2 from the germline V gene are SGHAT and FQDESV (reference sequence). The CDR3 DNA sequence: TGTGCCAGCAGCTTAGCGCCCTCTGGACTAGCCTACGAGCAGTACTTC. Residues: CASSLAPSGLAYEQYF.

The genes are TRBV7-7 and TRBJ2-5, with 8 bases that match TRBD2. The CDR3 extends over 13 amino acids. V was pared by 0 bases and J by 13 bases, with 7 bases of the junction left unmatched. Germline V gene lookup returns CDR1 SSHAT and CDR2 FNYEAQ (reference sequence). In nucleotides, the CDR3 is TGTGCCAGCAGCTTAGCGCTAGGACTAGCATCGTACTTC. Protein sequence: CASSLALGLASYF.

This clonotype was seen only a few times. CDR3 sequence: CASSLMDAASNNEQFF. In DNA form, the CDR3 reads TGCGCCAGCAGCTTGATGGATGCAGCGAGCAACAATGAGCAGTTCTTC. This chain joins TRBV5-1 and TRBJ2-1, with D unclear. V lost 1 base, J lost 5 bases, and 16 bases lay in between. Germline V gene sequence: CDR1 SGHRS, CDR2 YFSETQ. The CDR3 consists of 16 residues. Full variable domain (missing parts from reference TRBV5-1 and TRBJ2-1): KAGVTQTPRYLIKTRGQQVTLSCSPISGHRSVSWYQQTPGQGLQFLFEYFSETQRNKGNFPGRFSGRQFSNSRSEMNVSTLELGDSALYLCASSLMDAASNNEQFFGPGTRLTVL.

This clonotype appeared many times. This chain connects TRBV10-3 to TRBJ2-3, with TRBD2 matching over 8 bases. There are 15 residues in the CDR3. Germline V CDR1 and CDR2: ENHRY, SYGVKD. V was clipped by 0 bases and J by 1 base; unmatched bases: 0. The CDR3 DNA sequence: TGTGCCATCAGTGAGTCAGCGGGAGGCACAGATACGCAGTATTTT. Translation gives CAISESAGGTDTQYF.

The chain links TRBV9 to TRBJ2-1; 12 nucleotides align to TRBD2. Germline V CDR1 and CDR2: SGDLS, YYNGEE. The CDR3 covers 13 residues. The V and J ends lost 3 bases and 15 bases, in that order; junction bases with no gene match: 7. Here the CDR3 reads CASSETSGGSGFF. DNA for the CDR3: TGTGCCAGCAGCGAGACTAGCGGGGGCTCTGGGTTCTTC.

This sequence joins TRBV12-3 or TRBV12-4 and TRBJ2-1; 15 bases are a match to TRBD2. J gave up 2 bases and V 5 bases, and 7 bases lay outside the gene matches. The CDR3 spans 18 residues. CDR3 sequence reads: CASSPTGTSGGPYNEQFF. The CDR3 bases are TGTGCCAGCAGTCCAACCGGGACTAGCGGGGGGCCCTACAATGAGCAGTTCTTC.

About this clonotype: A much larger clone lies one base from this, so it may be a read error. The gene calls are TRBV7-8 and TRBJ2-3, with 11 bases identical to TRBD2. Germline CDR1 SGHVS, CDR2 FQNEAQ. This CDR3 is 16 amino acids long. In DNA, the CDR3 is TGTGCCAGCAGCCGAACTAGCGGGAGTGGTACAGGTACGCAGTATTTT. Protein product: CASSRTSGSGTGTQYF.